One and the same sample provided the 6 T cell receptor beta chains below, sequenced in a study of monozygotic twins with inflammatory bowel disease. TCRdb reanalyzed the 5' RACE reads, giving one entry per CDR3 protein sequence and no DNA. Here the sample table reports around 380,000 distinct CDR3 sequences. Material for sequencing was blood. These receptors were obtained from a human donor with ulcerative colitis or Crohn's disease, or a healthy co-twin of an affected twin (not recorded which).

J is TRBJ2-2 and V is TRBV9; TCRdb calls TRBD1, which cannot be checked without DNA. The CDR3 runs 14 residues. Germline CDR1 SGDLS, CDR2 YYNGEE. The CDR3 sequence is CASSSRQGPGELFF.

V is TRBV5-6 and J is TRBJ2-3; TCRdb outputs TRBD1, but without DNA this stays unchecked. The CDR3 is made up of 15 amino acids. CDR1 SGHDT and CDR2 YYEEEE come from the germline V gene. This chain's CDR3 is CASSWAGGATDTQYF.

V and J are TRBV28 and TRBJ2-4; without DNA, the TCRdb call of TRBD1 cannot be checked. The CDR3 is 13 residues long. Germline CDR1 is MDHEN and CDR2 is SYDVKM. The CDR3 loop reads CASSLNLRDIQYF.

V is TRBV7-9 and J is TRBJ1-5; with no DNA, the TCRdb D assignment of TRBD1 cannot be verified. The CDR3 totals 13 residues. Germline values: CDR1 SEHNR, CDR2 FQNEAQ (reference sequence). CDR3 amino acids: CASSPNQGQPQHF.

The V gene is TRBV7-2, the J gene TRBJ2-1; TCRdb calls TRBD2, which cannot be checked without DNA. Germline V CDR1 and CDR2: SGHTA, FQGNSA. The CDR3 extends over 16 amino acids. The CDR3 loop is CASSPGDYPVYNEQFF.

The J gene is TRBJ2-7, the V gene TRBV7-2; the D call of TRBD1 rests on TCRdb alone, since no DNA is present to check it. The germline V gene encodes CDR1 SGHTA and CDR2 FQGNSA. This CDR3 has 15 residues. CDR3 amino acids: CASSLGAAPTYEQYF.